The clone carrying this T cell receptor (beta chain) was seen more than once but under ten times. This specimen comes from a study of identical twins. Via MiXCR, TCRdb re-called the 5' RACE reads, giving one row per CDR3 protein. The top ten hold approximately 0.49% of the sample, which has 540,000 or so distinct CDR3 sequences, under 25% seen once. CDR1 is KGHSH, CDR2 LQKENI, per germline. The CDR3 has 17 amino acids. V gave up 2 bases and J gave up 4 bases; unmatched junction bases: 12. Separately, the same data were catalogued under a study of yellow fever vaccine responses in identical twins.

The chain recombines TRBV18 with TRBJ2-3, with 7 positions matching TRBD2. Source material: CD4+ T cells sorted from blood. This clonotype was sampled from a woman aged 18 to 35 in good health. The DNA of the CDR3 is TGTGCCAGCTCACCAAGGCGTGCGGGAGTTGATGCAGATACGCAGTATTTT. It specifies CASSPRRAGVDADTQYF. Based on the CDR3 plus reference TRBV18 and TRBJ2-3, the full variable domain is NAGVMQNPRHLVRRRGQEARLRCSPMKGHSHVYWYRQLPEEGLKFMVYLQKENIIDESGMPKERFSAEFPKEGPSILRIQQVVRGDSAAYFCASSPRRAGVDADTQYFGPGTRLTVL.